The rows below give T cell receptor beta chains drawn from one sample of a study of cytomegalovirus exposure and HLA in healthy donors. Assay: immunoSEQ multiplex PCR; the TCRdb copy retains only in-frame clones and omits some. The data contain approximately 100,000 clones, about four fifths of them singletons. Sequenced sample: PBMCs. The source of these receptors is a female donor in good health and CMV-seropositive. Each CDR3 is given with its conserved first and last residue. Clone size appears in some rows only: once, few, many, or a class for an expanded clone.

TRBJ1-1 | NA | TRBV19 | CASIESGAGTEAFF
TRBJ1-1 | many | TRBV6-5 | CASSPIQEVTEAFF
TRBJ2-5 | NA | TRBV11-2 | CASSLEGGETQYF
NA | NA | TRBV19 | CASSSFRSGQGYEQYF
TRBJ1-6 | NA | TRBV7-9 | CASSTDGFNSPLHF
TRBJ2-7 | NA | TRBV2 | CASKDTRSSEQYF
TRBJ1-1 | few | TRBV6-1 | CASSDLRGNTEAFF
TRBJ2-3 | NA | TRBV5-5 | CASSWEPGGGQGFTVTQYF
TRBJ1-6 | NA | TRBV5-1 | CASSPVQGDNSPLHF
TRBJ2-7 | once | TRBV7-2 | CASSGQTSSYEQYF
TRBJ1-2 | NA | TRBV2 | CASSDPGGQGGYGYTF
TRBJ2-2 | once | TRBV10-2 | CASSVLAGGRTGELFF
TRBJ2-7 | NA | TRBV28 | CASSPGTPSYEQYF
TRBJ1-2 | NA | TRBV30 | CAWSDQLAAGTF
TRBJ2-3 | NA | TRBV10-3 | CATREGGDTQYF
TRBJ2-7 | few | TRBV5-4 | CASSLRGSMHEQYF
TRBJ1-1 | NA | TRBV6-1 | CASSEGTGGVNTEAFF
TRBJ1-1 | NA | TRBV4-3 | CASSRGAAEAFF
TRBJ1-1 | NA | TRBV5-1 | CASSLVAGGTNTEAFF
TRBJ2-1 | NA | TRBV6-1 | CASNGPPQGYNEQFF